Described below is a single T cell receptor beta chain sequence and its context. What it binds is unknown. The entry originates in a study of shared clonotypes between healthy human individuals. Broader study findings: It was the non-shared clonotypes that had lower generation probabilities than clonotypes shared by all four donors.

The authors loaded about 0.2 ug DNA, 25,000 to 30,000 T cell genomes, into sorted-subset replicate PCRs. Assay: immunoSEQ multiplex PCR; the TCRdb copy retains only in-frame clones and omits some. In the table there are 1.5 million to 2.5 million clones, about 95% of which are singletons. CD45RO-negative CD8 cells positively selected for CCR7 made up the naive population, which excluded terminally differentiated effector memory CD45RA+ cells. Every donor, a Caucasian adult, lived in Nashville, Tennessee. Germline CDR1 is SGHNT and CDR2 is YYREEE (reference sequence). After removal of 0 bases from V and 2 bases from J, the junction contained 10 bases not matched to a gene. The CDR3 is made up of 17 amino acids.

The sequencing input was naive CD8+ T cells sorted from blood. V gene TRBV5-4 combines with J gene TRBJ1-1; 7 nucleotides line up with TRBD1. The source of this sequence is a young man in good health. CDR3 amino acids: CASSLVGGAILNTEAFF. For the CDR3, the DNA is TGTGCCAGCAGCTTGGTAGGGGGCGCGATACTTAACACTGAAGCTTTCTTT.